This entry concerns a single TCR beta chain. Data came from immunoSEQ multiplex PCR; TCRdb stores just in-frame clones and leaves some out. The sample contains about 40,000 clones, about 84% of which appear only once. The sample is drawn from a study of blood T cell repertoires in COVID-19. The length of the CDR3 is 16 residues. Trimming pared 0 bases from V and 4 bases from J, leaving 13 bases between. Germline-derived CDR1 and CDR2 are SGDLS and YYNGEE. The rearrangement links TRBV9 to TRBJ1-4, with unresolved D. The TCR sequence derives from an older man with active or convalescent COVID-19. Sequenced material: peripheral blood. The CDR3 region is CASSVGSGSGNEKLFF. CDR3 sequence (DNA): TGTGCCAGCAGCGTAGGAAGTGGGTCGGGTAATGAAAAACTGTTTTTT.